This TCR beta chain was identified during a study of identical twins. V was shortened by 5 bases and J by 1 base, with 21 bases between the two germline ends. CDR3 length: 17 residues. Germline V CDR1 and CDR2: SEHNR, FQNEAQ (reference sequence). Addition of a universal primer site occurred through template switching, and cDNA carried unique molecular identifiers. A single record per CDR3 protein comes from TCRdb applying MiXCR to the 5' RACE reads. The data hold some 760,000 distinct CDR3 sequences, with 15% to 20% observed a single time. In its sample, this clonotype was seen a few times. These data also featured in a second study, about T cells expressing NK-cell markers.

The sample comprised PBMCs. The gene calls are TRBV7-9 and TRBJ2-7; tentatively, D is TRBD1 or TRBD2 (6 bases each). The receptor comes from a woman aged 18-29 years in good health. The CDR3 region has the DNA TGTGCCAGCAGCCCCCGGAGGTCGGGGGCCTCGTCCTACGAGCAGTACTTC. Translated: CASSPRRSGASSYEQYF.